These 21 T cell receptor beta chains originate from one sample sequenced in a study of T-cell reconstitution after alpha-beta-depleted transplantation in children. Unique molecular identifiers featured in how the TCRbeta library was prepared. One entry per CDR3 protein results from TCRdb running MiXCR on the PCR reads. This sample has about 440,000 distinct CDR3 sequences, with 43% found just once. The sample was PBMCs, taken before TCRalphabeta/CD19-depleted stem cell transplant. The receptors originated from a girl aged 2 to 9 with aplastic anemia, due to receive a stem cell transplant.

Many counts were recorded for this clonotype. J is TRBJ1-1 and V is TRBV5-1; tentatively, D is TRBD1 (6 bases). The CDR3 is 15 residues long. Trimming cost V 7 bases and J 1 base, with 17 bases left between them. Looked up from germline, CDR1 is SGHRS and CDR2 is YFSETQ. Written as DNA, the CDR3 is TGCGCCAGCGGCGACAGGAGGGCAGGGAACACTGAAGCTTTCTTT. The encoded protein is CASGDRRAGNTEAFF.

The chain couples TRBV18 to TRBJ2-7, with 7 bases lining up with TRBD2. This CDR3 comprises 13 residues. Germline assignment: CDR1 KGHSH and CDR2 LQKENI. J was trimmed by 7 bases and V by 10 bases; bases with no gene match: 13. In nucleotides, the CDR3 is TGTGCCACCTCTCGAGCGGGGACGGGTGAGCAGTACTTC. It codes for CATSRAGTGEQYF.

This clonotype was recorded a few times. The CDR3 loop reads CASSRGREVPSYNEQFF. In DNA form, the CDR3 reads TGTGCCAGCAGTAGGGGTAGGGAAGTCCCTTCCTACAATGAGCAGTTCTTC. The chain recombines TRBV6-1 with TRBJ2-1, with TRBD1 as a possible D gene (5 bases). The CDR3 has 17 amino acids. The ends were cut back, 5 bases at V and 1 base at J, with 18 bases in the middle. Per the germline V gene, CDR1 is MNHNS and CDR2 is SASEGT.

This clonotype was counted ten times or more. The rearrangement joins TRBV10-3 to TRBJ2-7, with 7 bases aligning to TRBD2. J gave up 0 bases and V 4 bases, and 6 bases lay outside the gene matches. CDR1 and CDR2 from the germline V gene are ENHRY and SYGVKD. The length of the CDR3 is 15 residues. CDR3 amino acids: CAISGNSGLSYEQYF. DNA for the CDR3: TGTGCCATCAGTGGCAATAGCGGGCTCTCCTACGAGCAGTACTTC.

The rearrangement joins TRBV12-3 or TRBV12-4 to TRBJ2-1, with 8 bases identical to TRBD1. The CDR3 runs 16 residues. The V gene end was trimmed by 5 bases and the J gene end by 7 bases; junction bases not matched to a gene: 13. The CDR3 sequence is CASSLDRGSRANEQFF. The CDR3 DNA sequence: TGTGCCAGCAGTCTCGACAGGGGCAGTAGGGCTAATGAGCAGTTCTTC.

This clonotype was seen more than once but under ten times. V gene TRBV20-1 combines with J gene TRBJ2-3; D not certain. The germline gives CDR1 DFQATT, CDR2 SNEGSKA (reference sequence). The CDR3 sequence is 14 residues long. Trimming removed 5 bases at V and 0 bases at J, with 12 bases between. The CDR3 sequence is CSAPVVSSTDTQYF. In nucleotides, the CDR3 is TGCAGTGCTCCAGTTGTGTCTAGCACAGATACGCAGTATTTT.

V and J are TRBV20-1 and TRBJ2-5; D is unclear. From germline, CDR1 is DFQATT and CDR2 SNEGSKA (reference sequence). This CDR3 region has 11 residues. V dropped 6 bases and J dropped 5 bases, with 10 bases sitting between them. The CDR3 coding sequence is TGCAGTGCCGATGGCCGGGAGACCCAGTACTTC. As protein: CSADGRETQYF.

The chain couples TRBV11-2 to TRBJ2-3, with 7 bases fitting TRBD2. Germline V lookup: CDR1 SGHAT, CDR2 FQNNGV. CDR3 length: 21 residues. Losses at the gene ends were 4 bases for V and 0 bases for J; bases not matched to a gene: 22. CDR3 sequence reads: CASSSRGRMVAGLTSTDTQYF. Written as DNA, the CDR3 is TGTGCCAGCAGCTCCCGCGGAAGGATGGTAGCGGGTTTAACTAGCACAGATACGCAGTATTTT.

The chain links TRBV20-1 to TRBJ2-7, with D tentatively TRBD2 (7 bases). This CDR3 has 18 amino acids. Trimming stripped 1 base from V and 6 bases from J, with 28 bases between. CDR1 DFQATT and CDR2 SNEGSKA come from the germline V gene (reference sequence). The CDR3 protein is CSARGAGRDFRRGGEQYF. As DNA, the CDR3 is TGCAGTGCTAGAGGCGCAGGGAGGGACTTTCGGCGAGGGGGCGAGCAGTACTTC.

The genes are TRBV29-1 and TRBJ2-4, with 7 nucleotides matching TRBD1. The trim removed 6 bases at V and 7 bases at J, leaving 3 bases unmatched. CDR3 length equals 11 residues. The germline V gene encodes CDR1 SQVTM and CDR2 ANQGSEA. The CDR3 nucleotides read TGCAGCGTCGCACAGGGGAACATTCAGTACTTC. This sequence encodes CSVAQGNIQYF.

V and J are TRBV18 and TRBJ2-7; D gene uncertain. Trimming removed 3 bases at V and 6 bases at J, with 9 bases between. From germline, CDR1 is KGHSH and CDR2 LQKENI. The CDR3 is 12 residues long. The CDR3 nucleotides read TGTGCCAGCTCACCGGTTCAAGGCGAGCAGTACTTC. Protein product: CASSPVQGEQYF.

This clonotype was seen just once. The chain's CDR3 is CASQSTERVNTEAFF. CDR3 DNA sequence: TGTGCCAGCCAATCGACAGAGAGGGTGAACACTGAAGCTTTCTTT. J is TRBJ1-1 and V is TRBV6-1; perhaps TRBD1 as D (5 bases). From germline, CDR1 is MNHNS and CDR2 SASEGT. The V end was cut by 8 bases, the J end by 0 bases, with 16 bases between. There are 15 residues in the CDR3.

The chain combines TRBV10-3 with TRBJ2-7; D gene unclear. V shed 6 bases and J shed 4 bases, with 7 bases lying between them. The V gene's germline CDR1 is ENHRY and CDR2 SYGVKD. The CDR3 sequence is 11 residues long. CDR3 amino acids: CAIREGYEQYF. The CDR3 region has the DNA TGTGCCATCAGAGAAGGGTACGAGCAGTACTTC.

This clonotype was seen only once. Written as DNA, the CDR3 is TGTGCCATCGGATCCCCCTACGAGCAGTACTTC. Encoded protein: CAIGSPYEQYF. The chain carries TRBV10-3 and TRBJ2-7; no definite D call. Germline V gene sequence: CDR1 ENHRY, CDR2 SYGVKD. Between the trimmed V and J ends, which lost 8 bases and 2 bases, there was a span of 7 bases. The CDR3 runs to 11 residues.

The chain is built from TRBV10-2 and TRBJ2-3, with 8 positions matching TRBD2. The CDR3 is made up of 15 amino acids. V dropped 8 bases and J dropped 2; count of bases not matched to a gene: 9. CDR1 WSHSY and CDR2 SAAADI come from the germline V gene. The CDR3 loop is CASRLAGFFTDTQYF. The CDR3 DNA reads TGCGCCAGCCGTTTAGCGGGATTCTTCACAGATACGCAGTATTTT.

This clonotype was recorded at least ten times. The rearrangement uses TRBV7-9 and TRBJ1-3; a weak D match, TRBD1 (5 bases). The germline V gene has CDR1 SEHNR and CDR2 FQNEAQ (reference sequence). The CDR3 loop spans 16 amino acids. Trimming removed 3 bases from V and 0 bases from J, with 12 bases in between. CDR3 residues: CASSLGGATSGNTIYF. As DNA, the CDR3 is TGTGCCAGCAGCTTGGGGGGTGCCACCTCTGGAAACACCATATATTTT.

The chain is built from TRBV5-1 and TRBJ2-1; D ambiguous. Trimming took 0 bases from V and 12 from J, leaving 13 bases between them. The CDR3 is made up of 13 amino acids. Germline V gene lookup returns CDR1 SGHRS and CDR2 YFSETQ. The CDR3 nucleotides are TGCGCCAGCAGCTTGGCCCCTCCAATGGGGCAGTTCTTC. Translation: CASSLAPPMGQFF. The whole variable domain, remainder taken from reference TRBV5-1 and TRBJ2-1, is KAGVTQTPRYLIKTRGQQVTLSCSPISGHRSVSWYQQTPGQGLQFLFEYFSETQRNKGNFPGRFSGRQFSNSRSEMNVSTLELGDSALYLCASSLAPPMGQFFGPGTRLTVL.

This clonotype ranks as medium-sized. The V and J genes are TRBV7-2 and TRBJ2-1, with 10 bases that match TRBD2. Germline CDR1 and CDR2: SGHTA and FQGNSA. J was trimmed by 11 bases and V by 5 bases; bases with no gene match: 24. The length of the CDR3 is 19 residues. As DNA, the CDR3 is TGTGCCAGCAGCGCTATGCCCCTTGGCCTAGCGGGAGAGACAATGAAGCAGTTCTTC. Protein sequence: CASSAMPLGLAGETMKQFF. Looking up the rest from reference TRBV7-2 and TRBJ2-1 gives the full variable domain: GAGVSQSPSNKVTEKGKDVELRCDPISGHTALYWYRQSLGQGLEFLIYFQGNSAPDKSGLPSDRFSAERTGGSVSTLTIQRTQQEDSAVYLCASSAMPLGLAGETMKQFFGPGTRLTVL.

This clonotype was observed a few times. The chain combines TRBV29-1 with TRBJ2-1; 11 nucleotides match TRBD2. The germline CDR1 and CDR2 sequences are SQVTM and ANQGSEA. The CDR3 length is 14 residues. Trimming removed 4 bases from V and 6 bases from J; junction bases left unmatched: 5. The CDR3 is CSVVAGGGINEQFF. DNA for the CDR3: TGCAGCGTTGTAGCGGGAGGGGGTATCAATGAGCAGTTCTTC.

The chain carries TRBV20-1 and TRBJ2-5, with 7 bases matching TRBD2. The CDR3 has 17 residues. After removal of 1 base from V and 2 bases from J, the junction contained 13 bases not matched to a gene. Germline assignment: CDR1 DFQATT and CDR2 SNEGSKA (reference sequence). The chain's CDR3 is CSARGWGKAGLQETQYF. CDR3 DNA sequence: TGCAGTGCTAGAGGGTGGGGCAAAGCGGGATTACAAGAGACCCAGTACTTC.

This chain uses TRBV5-1 with TRBJ2-1, with D possibly being TRBD2 (5 bases). Per germline, CDR1 SGHRS and CDR2 YFSETQ. The CDR3 totals 18 residues. The V and J ends lost 1 base and 4 bases respectively, with 21 bases between them. Here the CDR3 reads CASSLKYERRGPYNEQFF. CDR3 nucleotides: TGCGCCAGCAGCTTGAAATATGAGCGGAGAGGGCCGTACAATGAGCAGTTCTTC.